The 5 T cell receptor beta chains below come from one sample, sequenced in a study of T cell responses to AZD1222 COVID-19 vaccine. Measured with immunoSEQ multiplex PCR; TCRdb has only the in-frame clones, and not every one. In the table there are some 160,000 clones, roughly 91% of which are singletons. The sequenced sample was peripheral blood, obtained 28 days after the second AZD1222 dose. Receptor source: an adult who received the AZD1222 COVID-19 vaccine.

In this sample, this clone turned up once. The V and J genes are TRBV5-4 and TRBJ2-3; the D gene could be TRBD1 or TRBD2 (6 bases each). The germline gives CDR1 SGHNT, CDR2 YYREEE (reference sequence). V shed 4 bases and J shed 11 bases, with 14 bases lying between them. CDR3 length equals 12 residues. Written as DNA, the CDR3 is TGTGCCAGCAGCCCCCCAGAGGGGGGGCAGTATTTT. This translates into CASSPPEGGQYF. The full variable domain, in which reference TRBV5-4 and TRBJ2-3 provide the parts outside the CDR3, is ETGVTQSPTHLIKTRGQQVTLRCSSQSGHNTVSWYQQALGQGPQFIFQYYREEENGRGNFPPRFSGLQFPNYSSELNVNALELDDSALYLCASSPPEGGQYFGPGTRLTVL.

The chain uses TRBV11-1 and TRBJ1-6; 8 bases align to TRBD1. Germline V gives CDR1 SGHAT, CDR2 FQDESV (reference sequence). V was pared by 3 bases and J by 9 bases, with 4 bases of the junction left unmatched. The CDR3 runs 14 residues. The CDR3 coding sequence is TGTGCCAGCAGCTTCGGACAGGGCCCTTCACCCCTCCACTTT. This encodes CASSFGQGPSPLHF.

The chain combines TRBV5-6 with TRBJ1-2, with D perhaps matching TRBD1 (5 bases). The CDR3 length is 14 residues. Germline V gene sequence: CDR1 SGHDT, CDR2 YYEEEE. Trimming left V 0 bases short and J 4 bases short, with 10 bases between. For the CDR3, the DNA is TGTGCCAGCAGCTTGGTGGGGGGGAGCTATGGCTACACCTTC. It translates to CASSLVGGSYGYTF.

This CDR3 reads CASSLEASGVYEQYF. The CDR3 DNA reads as TGCGCCAGCAGCTTGGAGGCTAGCGGAGTTTACGAGCAGTACTTC. The chain couples TRBV5-1 to TRBJ2-7, with 7 bases matching TRBD2. This CDR3 spans 15 amino acids. Per germline, CDR1 SGHRS and CDR2 YFSETQ. The V and J ends lost 0 bases and 4 bases, in that order; junction bases with no gene match: 7. The variable domain in full, completed from reference TRBV5-1 and TRBJ2-7, reads KAGVTQTPRYLIKTRGQQVTLSCSPISGHRSVSWYQQTPGQGLQFLFEYFSETQRNKGNFPGRFSGRQFSNSRSEMNVSTLELGDSALYLCASSLEASGVYEQYFGPGTRLTVT.

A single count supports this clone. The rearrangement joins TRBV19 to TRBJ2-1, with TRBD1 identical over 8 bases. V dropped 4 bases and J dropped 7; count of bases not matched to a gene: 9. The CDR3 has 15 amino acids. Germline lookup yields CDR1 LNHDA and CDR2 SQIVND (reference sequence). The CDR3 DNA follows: TGTGCCAGTAGTAATCCCCGGACAGGGAGGAATGAGCAGTTCTTC. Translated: CASSNPRTGRNEQFF.